Listed below are T cell receptor beta chains from one sample, sequenced in a study of blood T cell repertoires in COVID-19. Here immunoSEQ multiplex PCR was the method, and the copy in TCRdb shows in-frame clones only, minus some. This sample carries 200,000 to 300,000 clones, approximately 86% of them seen once, and the ten largest clones take around 5.9%. Sequenced material: peripheral blood. The receptors were sampled from a human donor in a cohort sampled during active COVID-19. Each CDR3 is given with its conserved first and last residue. Clone sizes are given selectively: once, few, many, or a class where the clone is expanded.

clone size: -
V gene: TRBV7-2
CDR3 protein: CASSSRTGNEKLFF

clone size: once
V gene: TRBV19
CDR3 protein: CASSIDLGQGTNQPQHF

clone size: -
V gene: TRBV27
CDR3 protein: CASSLVGRGDEQYF

clone size: -
V gene: TRBV10-3
CDR3 protein: CAIRGMLYNEQFF

clone size: -
V gene: TRBV3-1/TRBV3-2
CDR3 protein: CASSPQQGVQFF

clone size: -
V gene: TRBV2
CDR3 protein: CASSVLADYGYTF

clone size: -
V gene: TRBV6-5
CDR3 protein: CASSTGFSGNTIYF

clone size: few
V gene: TRBV3-1/TRBV3-2
CDR3 protein: CASSLLRAGVGDNEQFF

clone size: -
V gene: TRBV7-9
CDR3 protein: CASSSGFPYEQYF

clone size: -
V gene: TRBV28
CDR3 protein: CASTQGTLSNQPQHF

clone size: -
V gene: TRBV21-1
CDR3 protein: CASSKGGGSSSNQPQHF

clone size: -
V gene: TRBV5-1
CDR3 protein: CASSLAASGKLFF

clone size: -
V gene: TRBV19
CDR3 protein: CASSIDGSNQPQHF

clone size: once
V gene: TRBV3-1/TRBV3-2
CDR3 protein: CASSPGQGSNYGYTF

clone size: -
V gene: TRBV4-1
CDR3 protein: CASSHLQGGSTDTQYF

clone size: -
V gene: TRBV2
CDR3 protein: CASRPRPGRDYGYTF

clone size: -
V gene: TRBV13
CDR3 protein: CASTVSSGNTIYF

clone size: -
V gene: TRBV5-5
CDR3 protein: CASSFLQTGRNQPQHF

clone size: -
V gene: TRBV5-1
CDR3 protein: CASSLRPRDFNEQFF

clone size: -
V gene: TRBV25-1
CDR3 protein: CASSPWRGYSYEQYF

clone size: -
V gene: TRBV3-1/TRBV3-2
CDR3 protein: CASSLRQGGQYF

clone size: few
V gene: TRBV18
CDR3 protein: CASSSQEGLGTGELFF

clone size: -
V gene: TRBV28
CDR3 protein: CASSPTDSYNQPQHF

clone size: many
V gene: TRBV28
CDR3 protein: CASSSQGARTQYF

clone size: many
V gene: TRBV27
CDR3 protein: CASSLQGSTEAFF

clone size: -
V gene: TRBV28
CDR3 protein: CASSFGGARGYTF

clone size: -
V gene: TRBV28
CDR3 protein: CASSLDNFNEKLFF

clone size: -
V gene: TRBV11-2
CDR3 protein: CASSPGTTGEQFF

clone size: -
V gene: TRBV27
CDR3 protein: CASSFGGGGNQPQHF

clone size: -
V gene: TRBV7-2
CDR3 protein: CASSLAGGESFEQYF

clone size: -
V gene: TRBV28
CDR3 protein: CASRGTGSGYEQYF

clone size: many
V gene: TRBV7-2
CDR3 protein: CASSLGTSRFNEQFF

clone size: few
V gene: TRBV28
CDR3 protein: CASSFPPRGETKNIQYF

clone size: -
V gene: TRBV10-3
CDR3 protein: CATLAGASYNEQFF

clone size: few
V gene: TRBV15
CDR3 protein: CATSARTDGFGELFF

clone size: -
V gene: TRBV7-4
CDR3 protein: CASSLGVVKGPYEQYF

clone size: -
V gene: TRBV7-8
CDR3 protein: CASSFRPGTGVGRSPLHF

clone size: -
V gene: TRBV4-1
CDR3 protein: CASSQVGGSGANVLTF

clone size: -
V gene: TRBV5-4
CDR3 protein: CASSSTSGSSYNEQFF

clone size: -
V gene: TRBV9
CDR3 protein: CASSVGSPGNSPLHF

clone size: -
V gene: TRBV6-5
CDR3 protein: CASSYSRGPASFF

clone size: -
V gene: TRBV4-1
CDR3 protein: CASSQEQGYSPLHF

clone size: -
V gene: TRBV5-4
CDR3 protein: CASSLAGQDYGYTF

clone size: -
V gene: TRBV6-5
CDR3 protein: CASSSGGGVNSPLHF

clone size: -
V gene: TRBV5-6
CDR3 protein: CASSHRGQETQYF

clone size: -
V gene: TRBV11-2
CDR3 protein: CASSFQTGYEQYF

clone size: -
V gene: TRBV7-6
CDR3 protein: CASSLARGGGDEQYF

clone size: once
V gene: TRBV28
CDR3 protein: CASRTLLREGYEQYF

clone size: -
V gene: TRBV5-1
CDR3 protein: CASSLGSGIDGTDTQYF

clone size: once
V gene: TRBV2
CDR3 protein: CASLRQGGQPQHF